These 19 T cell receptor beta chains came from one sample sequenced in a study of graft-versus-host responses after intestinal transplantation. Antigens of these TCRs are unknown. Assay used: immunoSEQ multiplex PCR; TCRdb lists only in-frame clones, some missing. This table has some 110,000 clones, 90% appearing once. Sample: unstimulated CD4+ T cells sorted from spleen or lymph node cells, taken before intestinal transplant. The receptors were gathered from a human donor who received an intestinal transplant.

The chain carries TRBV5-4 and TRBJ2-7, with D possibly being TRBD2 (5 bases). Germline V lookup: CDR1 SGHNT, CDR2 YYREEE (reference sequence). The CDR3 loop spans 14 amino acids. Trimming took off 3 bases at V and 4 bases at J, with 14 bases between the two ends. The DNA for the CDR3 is TGTGCCAGCAGCTCCGGAGGTCAGACTTACGAGCAGTACTTC. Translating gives CASSSGGQTYEQYF.

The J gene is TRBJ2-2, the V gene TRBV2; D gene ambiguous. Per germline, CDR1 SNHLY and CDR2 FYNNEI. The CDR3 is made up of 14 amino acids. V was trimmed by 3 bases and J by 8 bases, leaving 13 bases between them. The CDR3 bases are TGTGCCAGCAGTGAGGTTCGGGTTCCAGGGGAGCTGTTTTTT. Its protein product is CASSEVRVPGELFF.

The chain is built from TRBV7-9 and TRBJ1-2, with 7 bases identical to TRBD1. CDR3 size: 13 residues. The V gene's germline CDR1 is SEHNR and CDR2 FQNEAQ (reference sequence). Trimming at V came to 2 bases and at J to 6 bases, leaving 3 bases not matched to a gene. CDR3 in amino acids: CASSLPGGDGYTF. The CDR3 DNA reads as TGTGCCAGCAGCTTACCAGGGGGTGATGGCTACACCTTC.

Here the CDR3 DNA reads TGCGCCAGCAGTCCCTCACAGGGGGCAGGGAACGAGCAGTACTTC. Residues: CASSPSQGAGNEQYF. V is TRBV23-1 and J is TRBJ2-7; 9 bases fit TRBD1. TRBV23-1 is an open reading frame, and its role is uncertain. The CDR3 has 15 amino acids. J lost 5 bases, V lost 4 bases, and 9 bases had no gene match.

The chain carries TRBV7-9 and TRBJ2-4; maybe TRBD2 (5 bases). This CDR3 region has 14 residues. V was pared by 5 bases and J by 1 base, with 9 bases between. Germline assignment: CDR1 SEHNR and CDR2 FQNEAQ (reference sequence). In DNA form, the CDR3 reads TGTGCCAGCAGCCAAGAGCGGGCCAAAAACATTCAGTACTTC. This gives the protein CASSQERAKNIQYF. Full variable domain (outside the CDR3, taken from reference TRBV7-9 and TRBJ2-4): DTGVSQNPRHKITKRGQNVTFRCDPISEHNRLYWYRQTLGQGPEFLTYFQNEAQLEKSRLLSDRFSAERPKGSFSTLEIQRTEQGDSAMYLCASSQERAKNIQYFGAGTRLSVL.

CDR3 residues: CASSEPGGLGDEQFF. The CDR3 nucleotides are TGTGCCAGCAGTGAACCCGGGGGGCTGGGGGATGAGCAGTTCTTC. The V gene is TRBV25-1, the J gene TRBJ2-1, with a weak D call TRBD2 (7 bases). The CDR3 length is 15 residues. The V gene lost 2 bases and the J gene lost 8 bases, with 16 bases spanning the gap. From germline, CDR1 is MGHDK and CDR2 SYGVNS.

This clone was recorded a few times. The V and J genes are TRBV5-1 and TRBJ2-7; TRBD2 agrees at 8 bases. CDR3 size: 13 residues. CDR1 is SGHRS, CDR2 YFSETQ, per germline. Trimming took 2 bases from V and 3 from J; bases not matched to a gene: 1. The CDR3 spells CASSFSGIYEQYF. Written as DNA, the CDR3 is TGCGCCAGCAGCTTTAGCGGGATCTACGAGCAGTACTTC.

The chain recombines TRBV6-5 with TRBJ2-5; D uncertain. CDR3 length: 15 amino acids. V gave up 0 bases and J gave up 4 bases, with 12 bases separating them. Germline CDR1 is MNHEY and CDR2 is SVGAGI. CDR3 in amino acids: CASSYSMLARETQYF. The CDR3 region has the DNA TGTGCCAGCAGTTACTCGATGTTGGCAAGAGAGACCCAGTACTTC.

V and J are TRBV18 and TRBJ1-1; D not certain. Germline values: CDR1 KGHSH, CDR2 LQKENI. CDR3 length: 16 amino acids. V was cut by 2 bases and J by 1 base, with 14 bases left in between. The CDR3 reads CASSPRVEESNTEAFF. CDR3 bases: TGTGCCAGCTCACCAAGAGTTGAGGAGTCGAACACTGAAGCTTTCTTT.

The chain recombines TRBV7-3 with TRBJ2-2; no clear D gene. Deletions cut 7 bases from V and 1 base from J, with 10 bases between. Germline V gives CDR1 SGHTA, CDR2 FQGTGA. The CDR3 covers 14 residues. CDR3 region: CASTARKNTGELFF. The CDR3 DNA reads TGTGCCAGCACCGCCAGGAAGAACACCGGGGAGCTGTTTTTT. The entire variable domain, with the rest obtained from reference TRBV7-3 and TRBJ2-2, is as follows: GAGVSQTPSNKVTEKGKYVELRCDPISGHTALYWYRQSLGQGPEFLIYFQGTGAADDSGLPNDRFFAVRPEGSVSTLKIQRTERGDSAVYLCASTARKNTGELFFGEGSRLTVL.

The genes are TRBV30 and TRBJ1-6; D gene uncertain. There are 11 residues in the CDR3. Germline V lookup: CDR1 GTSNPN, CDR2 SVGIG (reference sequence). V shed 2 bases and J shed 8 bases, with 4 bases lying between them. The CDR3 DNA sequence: TGTGCCTGGAGTTCGGATTCACCCCTCCACTTT. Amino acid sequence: CAWSSDSPLHF.

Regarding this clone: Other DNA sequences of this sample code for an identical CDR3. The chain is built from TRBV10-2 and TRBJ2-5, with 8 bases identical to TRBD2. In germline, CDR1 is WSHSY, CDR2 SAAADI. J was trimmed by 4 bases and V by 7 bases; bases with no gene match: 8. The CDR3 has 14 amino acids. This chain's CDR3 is CASNTGGGRETQYF. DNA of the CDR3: TGCGCCAGCAATACTGGCGGGGGGAGAGAGACCCAGTACTTC.

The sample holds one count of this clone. The CDR3 coding sequence is TGTGCCACGGGAACCCTCATGCAGGGGATCGGGTATGGCTACACCTTC. It yields the protein CATGTLMQGIGYGYTF. The rearrangement joins TRBV5-4 to TRBJ1-2; D might be TRBD1 (6 bases). CDR1 and CDR2 (germline): SGHNT, YYREEE (reference sequence). The CDR3 covers 16 residues. Trimming shortened V by 9 bases and J by 5 bases, and 26 bases separated the two germline ends.

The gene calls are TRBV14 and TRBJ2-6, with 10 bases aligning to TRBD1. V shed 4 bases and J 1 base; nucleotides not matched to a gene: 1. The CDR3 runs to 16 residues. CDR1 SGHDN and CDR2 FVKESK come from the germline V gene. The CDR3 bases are TGTGCCAGCAGCCGACAGGGGGCTTCTGGGGCCAACGTCCTGACTTTC. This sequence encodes CASSRQGASGANVLTF. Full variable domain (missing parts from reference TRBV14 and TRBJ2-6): EAGVTQFPSHSVIEKGQTVTLRCDPISGHDNLYWYRRVMGKEIKFLLHFVKESKQDESGMPNNRFLAERTGGTYSTLKVQPAELEDSGVYFCASSRQGASGANVLTFGAGSRLTVL.

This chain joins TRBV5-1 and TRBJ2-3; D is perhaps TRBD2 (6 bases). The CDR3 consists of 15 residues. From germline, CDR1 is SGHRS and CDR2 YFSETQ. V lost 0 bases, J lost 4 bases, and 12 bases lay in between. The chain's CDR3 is CASSLEGLYPDTQYF. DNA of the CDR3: TGCGCCAGCAGCTTGGAGGGACTTTATCCAGATACGCAGTATTTT.

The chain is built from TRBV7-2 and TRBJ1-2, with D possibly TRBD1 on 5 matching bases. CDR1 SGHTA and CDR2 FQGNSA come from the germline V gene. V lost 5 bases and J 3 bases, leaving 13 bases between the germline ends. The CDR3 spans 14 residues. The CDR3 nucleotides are TGTGCCAGCAGCCCCGACTCCAGGGACTATGGCTACACCTTC. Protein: CASSPDSRDYGYTF.

The CDR3 loop is CASSLALRGGHTYF. CDR3 DNA: TGTGCCAGCAGCTTAGCGCTTAGGGGAGGGCACACGTACTTC. The chain has TRBV7-2 and TRBJ2-4; the match to TRBD2 covers 7 bases. V gave up 0 bases and J gave up 15 bases; unmatched junction bases: 11. CDR1 and CDR2 (germline): SGHTA, FQGNSA. This CDR3 is built from 14 residues.

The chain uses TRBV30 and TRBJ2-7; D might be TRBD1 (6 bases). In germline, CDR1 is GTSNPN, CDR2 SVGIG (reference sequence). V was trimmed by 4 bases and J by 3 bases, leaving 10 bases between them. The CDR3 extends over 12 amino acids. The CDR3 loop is CAWTARGYEQYF. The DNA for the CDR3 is TGTGCCTGGACGGCCAGGGGCTACGAGCAGTACTTC.

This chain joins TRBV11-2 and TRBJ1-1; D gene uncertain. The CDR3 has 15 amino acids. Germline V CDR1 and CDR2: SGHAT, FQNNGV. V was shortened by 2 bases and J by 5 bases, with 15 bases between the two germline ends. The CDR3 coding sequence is TGTGCCAGCAGCTTAACTATATTCGGGGATACTGAAGCTTTCTTT. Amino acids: CASSLTIFGDTEAFF.